The rows below give T cell receptor beta chains drawn from one sample of a study of cytomegalovirus exposure and HLA in healthy donors. The repertoire was sequenced with immunoSEQ multiplex PCR; TCRdb's copy has only in-frame clones and lacks some. The top ten clones hold over 10% of a sample with 95,000 to 150,000 clones, 77% of them seen once. Material for sequencing was PBMCs. These TCRs come from a woman aged 35 to 49 in good health and CMV-seropositive. Both conserved end residues are part of each CDR3. A D gene is named only where the DNA matches it firmly. A clone size is listed for some rows: how often the clone was seen (once, few, many), or a class if it is expanded.

clone_size	d_call	v_call	j_call	cdr3_aa	cdr3_nt
once	NA	TRBV13	TRBJ2-5	CASSLGSGIRETQYF	TGTGCCAGCAGCTTAGGTTCCGGGATAAGGGAGACCCAGTACTTC
NA	NA	TRBV5-1	TRBJ1-4	CASSFGGNEKLFF	TGCGCCAGCAGCTTTGGCGGTAATGAAAAACTGTTTTTT
NA	TRBD1	TRBV5-1	TRBJ2-7	CASSGPDRGTYEQYF	TGCGCCAGCAGCGGACCGGACAGGGGCACCTACGAGCAGTACTTC
NA	TRBD2	TRBV4-2	TRBJ2-3	CASSQAGSGSFTDTQYF	TGTGCCAGCAGCCAGGCCGGTAGCGGGTCGTTCACAGATACGCAGTATTTT
NA	NA	TRBV11-2	TRBJ2-7	CASSSPPARQWSSYEQYF	TGTGCCAGCAGCTCCCCCCCCGCCCGACAGTGGAGCTCCTACGAGCAGTACTTC
NA	NA	TRBV5-1	TRBJ1-2	CASSLTDANYGYTF	TGCGCCAGCAGCTTGACAGATGCTAACTATGGCTACACCTTC
NA	TRBD1	TRBV28	TRBJ1-1	CASSPGQAGNTEAFF	TGTGCCAGCAGTCCCGGACAGGCGGGGAACACTGAAGCTTTCTTT
NA	TRBD1	TRBV14	TRBJ2-5	CASSQDHQGAKTQYF	TGTGCCAGCAGCCAAGATCATCAGGGGGCAAAGACCCAGTACTTC
NA	TRBD1	TRBV28	TRBJ1-3	CASSYLWPGGGGNTIYF	TGTGCCAGCAGTTACCTTTGGCCAGGGGGAGGAGGAAACACCATATATTTT
NA	NA	TRBV19	TRBJ1-1	CASRIQGVAFF	TGTGCCAGTAGAATACAGGGTGTAGCTTTCTTT
NA	TRBD1	TRBV7-3	TRBJ2-7	CASSPSGGRSYEQYF	TGTGCCAGCAGCCCTTCAGGGGGCCGCTCCTACGAGCAGTACTTC
NA	TRBD2	TRBV4-2	TRBJ2-1	CASSRGSGRSGEQFF	TGTGCCAGCAGCCGGGGTAGCGGGAGATCTGGTGAGCAGTTCTTC
NA	TRBD2	TRBV19	TRBJ2-1	CASSIGIAGPYNEQFF	TGTGCCAGTAGTATTGGGATAGCGGGCCCCTACAATGAGCAGTTCTTC
NA	NA	TRBV11-2	TRBJ2-7	CASSPRRTLSYEQYF	TGTGCCAGCAGCCCACGGAGGACCCTCTCCTACGAGCAGTACTTC
NA	NA	TRBV28	TRBJ2-1	CASSFWGGHEQFF	TGTGCCAGCAGTTTTTGGGGGGGCCATGAGCAGTTCTTC
NA	TRBD1	TRBV7-3	TRBJ2-7	CASSLQGAGTYEQYF	TGTGCCAGCAGCTTACAGGGGGCGGGCACCTACGAGCAGTACTTC
NA	NA	TRBV5-5	TRBJ1-3	CASRRDPGNTIYF	TGTGCCAGCAGACGGGATCCGGGAAACACCATATATTTT